A selection of T cell receptor beta chains follows, all from one sample in a study of technical replicates of blood from a handful of donors. Here immunoSEQ multiplex PCR was the method, and the copy in TCRdb shows in-frame clones only, minus some. In the table there are roughly 71,000 clones, roughly 95% of which are singletons. Sequencing input: T cells isolated from PBMCs. The source is a human donor in good health. CDR3s include the opening cysteine and the closing phenylalanine or tryptophan. D genes are given only for firm matches. Clone size, where shown, is once, few, many, or a class for clones that have expanded.

v_call: TRBV9
d_call: -
clone_size: -
j_call: TRBJ1-5
cdr3_aa: CASSAGRNQPQHF
cdr3_nt: TGTGCCAGCAGCGCTGGTCGGAATCAGCCCCAGCATTTT

v_call: TRBV9
d_call: -
clone_size: -
j_call: TRBJ1-1
cdr3_aa: CASSVGALGGTEAFF
cdr3_nt: TGTGCCAGCAGCGTAGGGGCCCTGGGGGGAACTGAAGCTTTCTTT

v_call: TRBV2
d_call: TRBD1
clone_size: once
j_call: TRBJ2-7
cdr3_aa: CASIGTGQGTNYEQYF
cdr3_nt: TGTGCCAGCATCGGGACAGGGCAGGGAACAAACTACGAGCAGTACTTC

v_call: TRBV11-3
d_call: TRBD1
clone_size: once
j_call: TRBJ1-1
cdr3_aa: CASSKDRGPNTEAFF
cdr3_nt: TGTGCCAGCAGCAAAGACAGGGGCCCGAACACTGAAGCTTTCTTT

v_call: TRBV7-8
d_call: TRBD1
clone_size: -
j_call: TRBJ1-5
cdr3_aa: CASSSGQTSNQPQHF
cdr3_nt: TGTGCCAGCAGCTCGGGACAGACAAGCAATCAGCCCCAGCATTTT

v_call: TRBV28
d_call: TRBD2
clone_size: -
j_call: TRBJ2-2
cdr3_aa: CASRLGTLAGDTGELFF
cdr3_nt: TGTGCCAGCCGCCTGGGCACCCTAGCGGGCGATACCGGGGAGCTGTTTTTT

v_call: TRBV2
d_call: -
clone_size: -
j_call: TRBJ2-2
cdr3_aa: CASSGWSNTGELFF
cdr3_nt: TGTGCCAGCAGCGGGTGGTCGAACACCGGGGAGCTGTTTTTT

v_call: TRBV10-3
d_call: TRBD1
clone_size: once
j_call: TRBJ2-1
cdr3_aa: CASRDSNEQFF
cdr3_nt: TGTGCCAGCCGGGACAGCAATGAGCAGTTCTTC

v_call: TRBV6-4
d_call: -
clone_size: -
j_call: TRBJ2-1
cdr3_aa: CASSETGHEQFF
cdr3_nt: TGTGCCAGCAGTGAAACGGGTCATGAGCAGTTCTTC

v_call: TRBV28
d_call: -
clone_size: -
j_call: TRBJ1-3
cdr3_aa: CASSSPGSRVGNTIYF
cdr3_nt: TGTGCCAGCAGTTCCCCAGGGTCGAGAGTGGGAAACACCATATATTTT

v_call: TRBV19
d_call: TRBD1
clone_size: -
j_call: TRBJ2-7
cdr3_aa: CASSRDSLPSTPYEQYF
cdr3_nt: TGTGCCAGTAGTCGGGACAGCCTACCAAGCACTCCCTACGAGCAGTACTTC

v_call: TRBV7-8
d_call: TRBD1
clone_size: once
j_call: TRBJ1-2
cdr3_aa: CASSSRTGGSYGYTF
cdr3_nt: TGTGCCAGCAGCTCCCGGACAGGGGGGTCCTATGGCTACACCTTC

v_call: TRBV7-9
d_call: -
clone_size: -
j_call: TRBJ2-7
cdr3_aa: CASSSFRDNPYEQYF
cdr3_nt: TGTGCCAGCAGCTCGTTCCGGGACAATCCCTACGAGCAGTACTTC

v_call: TRBV5-1
d_call: TRBD1
clone_size: -
j_call: TRBJ2-7
cdr3_aa: CASSQNRGIGSYEQYF
cdr3_nt: TGCGCCAGCTCCCAAAACAGGGGGATTGGTAGCTACGAGCAGTACTTC

v_call: TRBV28
d_call: TRBD2
clone_size: -
j_call: TRBJ2-7
cdr3_aa: CASSLASGSGTYEQYF
cdr3_nt: TGTGCCAGCAGTTTAGCTAGCGGGAGTGGGACCTACGAGCAGTACTTC

v_call: TRBV7-6
d_call: TRBD1
clone_size: -
j_call: TRBJ1-3
cdr3_aa: CASSPGQGGYGNTIYF
cdr3_nt: TGTGCCAGCAGCCCTGGACAGGGGGGATATGGAAACACCATATATTTT

v_call: TRBV5-1
d_call: TRBD1
clone_size: -
j_call: TRBJ2-5
cdr3_aa: CASRQGETQYF
cdr3_nt: TGCGCCAGCAGACAGGGGGAGACCCAGTACTTC

v_call: TRBV7-6
d_call: TRBD2
clone_size: -
j_call: TRBJ2-7
cdr3_aa: CASSPRTSGRFYEQYF
cdr3_nt: TGTGCCAGCAGCCCTCGGACTAGCGGGCGATTCTACGAGCAGTACTTC

v_call: TRBV5-6
d_call: TRBD2
clone_size: -
j_call: TRBJ2-7
cdr3_aa: CASSFGTSGNFYEQYF
cdr3_nt: TGTGCCAGCAGCTTCGGGACTAGCGGGAACTTCTACGAGCAGTACTTC

v_call: TRBV9
d_call: -
clone_size: -
j_call: TRBJ1-3
cdr3_aa: CASRASSGNTIYF
cdr3_nt: TGTGCCAGCAGGGCCAGCTCTGGAAACACCATATATTTT

v_call: TRBV30
d_call: TRBD1
clone_size: -
j_call: TRBJ1-1
cdr3_aa: CAWRYTGGAFF
cdr3_nt: TGTGCCTGGCGATATACAGGGGGAGCTTTCTTT

v_call: TRBV19
d_call: TRBD1
clone_size: -
j_call: TRBJ2-7
cdr3_aa: CASSIDGDRAYEQYF
cdr3_nt: TGTGCCAGTAGTATCGATGGGGACAGAGCCTACGAGCAGTACTTC

v_call: TRBV29-1
d_call: TRBD2
clone_size: -
j_call: TRBJ2-2
cdr3_aa: CSVEGIAGGPGSGELFF
cdr3_nt: TGCAGCGTTGAAGGCATAGCGGGAGGGCCGGGATCCGGGGAGCTGTTTTTT

v_call: TRBV11-2
d_call: -
clone_size: -
j_call: TRBJ1-1
cdr3_aa: CASSLGGALNTEAFF
cdr3_nt: TGTGCCAGCAGCTTAGGCGGGGCCCTGAACACTGAAGCTTTCTTT

v_call: TRBV5-1
d_call: TRBD1
clone_size: -
j_call: TRBJ1-2
cdr3_aa: CASSWSRQGGYTF
cdr3_nt: TGCGCCAGCAGCTGGTCTCGACAGGGAGGCTACACCTTC

v_call: TRBV5-1
d_call: TRBD2
clone_size: -
j_call: TRBJ2-1
cdr3_aa: CASKTGTSEYNEQFF
cdr3_nt: TGCGCCAGCAAGACCGGGACTAGCGAGTACAATGAGCAGTTCTTC

v_call: TRBV5-4
d_call: -
clone_size: -
j_call: TRBJ2-7
cdr3_aa: CASSSGTISYEQYF
cdr3_nt: TGTGCCAGCAGCTCCGGGACAATCTCCTACGAGCAGTACTTC

v_call: TRBV4-2
d_call: -
clone_size: -
j_call: TRBJ1-2
cdr3_aa: CASSQEGKGLIYGYTF
cdr3_nt: TGTGCCAGCAGCCAAGAGGGAAAGGGGCTTATTTATGGCTACACCTTC

v_call: TRBV5-1
d_call: TRBD2
clone_size: -
j_call: TRBJ2-3
cdr3_aa: CASSLVAGGTTDTQYF
cdr3_nt: TGCGCCAGCAGCTTGGTAGCGGGGGGGACCACAGATACGCAGTATTTT

v_call: TRBV11-2
d_call: -
clone_size: -
j_call: TRBJ2-7
cdr3_aa: CASSLVQNPTYEQYF
cdr3_nt: TGTGCCAGCAGCTTAGTTCAGAATCCCACCTACGAGCAGTACTTC

v_call: TRBV10-1
d_call: -
clone_size: -
j_call: TRBJ2-3
cdr3_aa: CASSALDPSTDTQYF
cdr3_nt: TGCGCCAGCAGTGCCCTAGACCCTAGCACAGATACGCAGTATTTT

v_call: TRBV7-9
d_call: TRBD1
clone_size: -
j_call: TRBJ1-2
cdr3_aa: CASSLQGDHGYTF
cdr3_nt: TGTGCCAGCAGCTTACAGGGGGATCATGGCTACACCTTC

v_call: TRBV9
d_call: TRBD2
clone_size: -
j_call: TRBJ2-3
cdr3_aa: CASSVDPIRLAGAGDTQYF
cdr3_nt: TGTGCCAGCAGCGTAGATCCCATAAGACTAGCGGGGGCTGGGGATACGCAGTATTTT

v_call: TRBV5-4
d_call: TRBD2
clone_size: once
j_call: TRBJ2-1
cdr3_aa: CASSLGLAGLNYNEQFF
cdr3_nt: TGTGCCAGCAGCTTGGGGCTAGCGGGGTTAAACTACAATGAGCAGTTCTTC

v_call: TRBV27
d_call: TRBD1
clone_size: once
j_call: TRBJ1-4
cdr3_aa: CASAEGTGKNEKLFF
cdr3_nt: TGTGCCAGCGCCGAGGGGACAGGGAAAAATGAAAAACTGTTTTTT

v_call: TRBV9
d_call: TRBD1
clone_size: -
j_call: TRBJ1-2
cdr3_aa: CASSSPLGTASYGYTF
cdr3_nt: TGTGCCAGCAGCTCCCCTCTGGGGACAGCTTCCTATGGCTACACCTTC

v_call: TRBV5-1
d_call: -
clone_size: -
j_call: TRBJ2-3
cdr3_aa: CASTRAATDTQYF
cdr3_nt: TGCGCCAGCACGCGGGCAGCCACAGATACGCAGTATTTT

v_call: TRBV25-1
d_call: TRBD1
clone_size: -
j_call: TRBJ2-1
cdr3_aa: CASSDPGGAHNEQFF
cdr3_nt: TGTGCCAGCAGTGATCCAGGGGGCGCGCACAATGAGCAGTTCTTC

v_call: TRBV7-9
d_call: -
clone_size: -
j_call: TRBJ2-1
cdr3_aa: CASSLGRESYNEQFF
cdr3_nt: TGTGCCAGCAGCTTAGGGAGGGAGTCCTACAATGAGCAGTTCTTC

v_call: TRBV7-3
d_call: TRBD2
clone_size: -
j_call: TRBJ2-3
cdr3_aa: CASSSSGGYTDTQYF
cdr3_nt: TGTGCCAGCAGCTCTAGCGGGGGGTACACAGATACGCAGTATTTT

v_call: TRBV25-1
d_call: -
clone_size: -
j_call: TRBJ2-5
cdr3_aa: CASSEGRYQETQYF
cdr3_nt: TGTGCCAGCAGTGAAGGGAGGTACCAAGAGACCCAGTACTTC

v_call: TRBV6-4
d_call: -
clone_size: -
j_call: TRBJ1-6
cdr3_aa: CASSDGDTKPNSPLHF
cdr3_nt: TGTGCCAGCAGTGACGGTGACACAAAACCTAATTCACCCCTCCACTTT